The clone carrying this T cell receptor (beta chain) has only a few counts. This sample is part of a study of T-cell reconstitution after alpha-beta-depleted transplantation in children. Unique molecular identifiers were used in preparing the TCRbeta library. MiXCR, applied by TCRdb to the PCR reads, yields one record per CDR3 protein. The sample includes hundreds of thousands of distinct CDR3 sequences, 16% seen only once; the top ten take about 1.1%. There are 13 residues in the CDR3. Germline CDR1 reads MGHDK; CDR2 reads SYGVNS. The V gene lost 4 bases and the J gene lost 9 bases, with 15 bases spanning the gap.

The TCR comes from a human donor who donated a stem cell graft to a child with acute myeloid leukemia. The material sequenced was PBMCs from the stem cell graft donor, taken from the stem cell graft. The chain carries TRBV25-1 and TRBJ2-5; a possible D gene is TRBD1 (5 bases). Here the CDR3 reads CASSGPGHGAQYF. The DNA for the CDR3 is TGTGCCAGCAGTGGCCCAGGGCATGGGGCCCAGTACTTC. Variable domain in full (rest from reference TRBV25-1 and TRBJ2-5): EADIYQTPRYLVIGTGKKITLECSQTMGHDKMYWYQQDPGMELHLIHYSYGVNSTEKGDLSSESTVSRIRTEHFPLTLESARPSHTSQYLCASSGPGHGAQYFGPGTRLLVL.